These 12 T cell receptor beta chains share one sample of origin, sequenced in a study of T cells in Graves' hyperthyroidism and ophthalmopathy. Researchers took RNA transcripts and amplified the TCR beta CDR3 regions from them. Primed by the HTBI set, a first-round RT-PCR was run on the TCR CDR3. Each CDR3 protein is one row after TCRdb ran MiXCR on the multiplex PCR reads. The top ten clones hold under 3.5% of a sample with some 580,000 distinct CDR3 sequences, approximately 15% of them seen once. Material for sequencing was blood. The receptors stem from a middle-aged woman with Graves' ophthalmopathy.

This clonotype showed up many times. This chain uses TRBV6-2 or TRBV6-3 with TRBJ1-2, with D unresolved. V lost 7 bases, J lost 7 bases, and 19 bases lay in between. This CDR3 has 14 residues. Per the germline V gene, CDR1 is MNHEY and CDR2 is SVGEGT. The CDR3 reads CASIPDGLTPGYTF. The DNA for the CDR3 is TGTGCCAGCATTCCAGATGGCCTTACGCCTGGCTACACCTTC.

At least ten counts were recorded for this clonotype. As DNA, the CDR3 is TGCAGTGCTAGAGATGGGGGACAGACGCCCTACGAGCAGTACTTC. Its translation is CSARDGGQTPYEQYF. This rearrangement joins TRBV20-1 to TRBJ2-7; 7 bases map to TRBD1. Germline V CDR1 and CDR2: DFQATT, SNEGSKA (reference sequence). V lost 0 bases, J lost 2 bases, and 7 bases stayed unmatched. This CDR3 has 15 residues.

V usage is TRBV7-3 and J usage is TRBJ2-1, with D tentatively TRBD1 (5 bases). This CDR3 contains 12 residues. The V gene's germline CDR1 is SGHTA and CDR2 FQGTGA. Trimming cost V 5 bases and J 8 bases, with 10 bases left between them. For the CDR3, the DNA is TGTGCCAGCAGCGAGCAGGGCCATGAGCAGTTCTTC. It translates to CASSEQGHEQFF.

There are many counts of this clonotype. This chain connects TRBV27 to TRBJ2-1, with D possibly being TRBD2 (5 bases). Looked up from germline, CDR1 is MNHEY and CDR2 is SMNVEV (reference sequence). The CDR3 runs 13 residues. The germline V and J ends were trimmed by 3 bases and 6 bases, with 9 bases remaining between them. The CDR3 DNA reads as TGTGCCAGCAGTTTGGCTAGCCGCAATGAGCAGTTCTTC. It encodes CASSLASRNEQFF.

This clonotype occurred many times. The gene calls are TRBV11-2 and TRBJ2-1; 11 bases agree with TRBD1. After removal of 10 bases from V and 4 bases from J, the junction contained 6 bases not matched to a gene. This CDR3 is built from 14 residues. From germline, CDR1 is SGHAT and CDR2 FQNNGV. CDR3 sequence: CATLGQGGYNEQFF. CDR3 DNA sequence: TGTGCCACCTTGGGACAGGGGGGATACAATGAGCAGTTCTTC.

This clonotype was seen at least ten times. This sequence joins TRBV20-1 and TRBJ2-3; D remains unclear. V lost 0 bases, J lost 0 bases, and 4 bases lay in between. The germline gives CDR1 DFQATT, CDR2 SNEGSKA (reference sequence). The CDR3 has 13 residues. The CDR3 DNA reads TGCAGTGCTAGAGATAGTAGCACAGATACGCAGTATTTT. Encoded protein: CSARDSSTDTQYF.

This clonotype was seen a few times. The chain combines TRBV6-4 with TRBJ2-5; tentative D call: TRBD2 (6 bases). Per germline, CDR1 MRHNA and CDR2 SNTAGT. The CDR3 runs 15 residues. V was pared by 4 bases and J by 5 bases, with 17 bases between. CDR3 in DNA: TGTGCCAGCAGTGGTCTCAACGGGAGACGGGAGACCCAGTACTTC. Translated, it gives CASSGLNGRRETQYF.

In its sample, this clonotype was seen a few times. The chain combines TRBV7-6 with TRBJ2-2; the D is unclear. Germline V lookup: CDR1 SGHVS, CDR2 FNYEAQ. The CDR3 extends over 17 amino acids. The germline V and J ends were trimmed by 1 base and 1 base, with 13 bases remaining between them. The DNA of the CDR3 is TGTGCCAGCAGCTTAGACCCGGACGGAGTGAACACCGGGGAGCTGTTTTTT. This codes for CASSLDPDGVNTGELFF. Full variable domain (remainder filled in from reference TRBV7-6 and TRBJ2-2): GAGVSQSPRYKVTKRGQDVALRCDPISGHVSLYWYRQALGQGPEFLTYFNYEAQQDKSGLPNDRFSAERPEGSISTLTIQRTEQRDSAMYRCASSLDPDGVNTGELFFGEGSRLTVL.

V gene TRBV19 combines with J gene TRBJ1-1, with 7 bases fitting TRBD1. With V trimmed by 10 bases and J by 3 bases, 8 bases remained unmatched. Germline lookup yields CDR1 LNHDA and CDR2 SQIVND (reference sequence). The CDR3 consists of 13 residues. CDR3 region: CATEGRGHTEAFF. The CDR3 nucleotides are TGTGCCACCGAGGGGAGGGGGCACACTGAAGCTTTCTTT.

This chain connects TRBV5-1 to TRBJ2-3, with TRBD2 identical over 11 bases. The germline V gene encodes CDR1 SGHRS and CDR2 YFSETQ. CDR3 length: 17 residues. Germline trimming cut 4 bases from V and 1 base from J; bases unmatched to any gene: 8. This chain's CDR3 is CASSPRGTSGGTDTQYF. The CDR3, as DNA: TGCGCCAGCAGCCCGCGGGGGACTAGCGGCGGCACAGATACGCAGTATTTT.

This clonotype appeared a few times. V usage is TRBV6-5 and J usage is TRBJ2-1; D ambiguous. The ends were cut back, 2 bases at V and 7 bases at J, with 15 bases in the middle. The CDR3 runs to 15 residues. CDR1 is MNHEY and CDR2 is SVGAGI in the germline V gene. The CDR3 region has the DNA TGTGCCAGCAGTTACGACCCTCGGCTAGGTAATGAGCAGTTCTTC. This sequence encodes CASSYDPRLGNEQFF.

This clonotype appeared many times. This chain links TRBV5-1 with TRBJ2-2, with 9 bases lining up with TRBD1. CDR1 is SGHRS and CDR2 is YFSETQ in the germline V gene. This CDR3 is 16 amino acids long. With V trimmed by 3 bases and J by 2 bases, 5 bases remained unmatched. The CDR3: CASSWTGDPNTGELFF. The CDR3 DNA reads as TGCGCCAGCAGCTGGACAGGGGATCCCAACACCGGGGAGCTGTTTTTT.